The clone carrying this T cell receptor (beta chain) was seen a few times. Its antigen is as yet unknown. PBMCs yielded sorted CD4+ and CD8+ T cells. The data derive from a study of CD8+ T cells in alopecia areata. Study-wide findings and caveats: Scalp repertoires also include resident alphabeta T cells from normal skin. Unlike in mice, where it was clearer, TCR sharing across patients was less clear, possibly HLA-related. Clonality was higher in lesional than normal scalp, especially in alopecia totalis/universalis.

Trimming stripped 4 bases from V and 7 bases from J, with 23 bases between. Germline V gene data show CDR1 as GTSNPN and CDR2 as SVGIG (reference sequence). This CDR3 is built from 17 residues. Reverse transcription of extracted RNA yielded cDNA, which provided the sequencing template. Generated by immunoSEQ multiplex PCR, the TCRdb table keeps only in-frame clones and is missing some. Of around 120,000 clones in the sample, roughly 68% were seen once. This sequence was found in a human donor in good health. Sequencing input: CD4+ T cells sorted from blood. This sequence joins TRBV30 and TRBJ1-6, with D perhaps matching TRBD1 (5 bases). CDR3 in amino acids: CAWTRVGRGIENSPLHF. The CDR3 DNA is TGTGCCTGGACCAGGGTTGGGCGAGGAATAGAGAATTCACCCCTCCACTTT.